The 11 T cell receptor beta chains below all came from one sample that was sequenced in a study of T-cell reconstitution after alpha-beta-depleted transplantation in children. The authors prepared the TCRbeta library with unique molecular identifiers. TCRdb ran MiXCR on the PCR reads and lists one entry per CDR3 protein. Of about 540,000 distinct CDR3 sequences in the sample, about 17% were seen once. Source: PBMCs from the stem cell graft donor, taken from the stem cell graft. The origin of the receptors is a human donor who donated a stem cell graft to a child with acute lymphoblastic leukemia.

This clonotype was observed a few times. This chain connects TRBV11-2 to TRBJ2-6, with D unresolved. Trimming shortened V by 6 bases and J by 0 bases, and 15 bases separated the two germline ends. From germline, CDR1 is SGHAT and CDR2 FQNNGV. This CDR3 spans 17 amino acids. The CDR3 DNA reads as TGTGCCAGCAGACCCGGACGGACCGGCTCTGGGGCCAACGTCCTGACTTTC. This codes for CASRPGRTGSGANVLTF. Variable domain in full (rest from reference TRBV11-2 and TRBJ2-6): EAGVAQSPRYKIIEKRQSVAFWCNPISGHATLYWYQQILGQGPKLLIQFQNNGVVDDSQLPKDRFSAERLKGVDSTLKIQPAKLEDSAVYLCASRPGRTGSGANVLTFGAGSRLTVL.

This clonotype has only a few counts. The chain combines TRBV12-3 or TRBV12-4 with TRBJ1-2, with no clear D. The CDR3 sequence is 14 residues long. Trimming removed 3 bases at V and 7 bases at J, with 15 bases between. CDR3 sequence (DNA): TGTGCCAGCAGTTTCCTCAATCCACGACCTGGCTACACCTTC. As protein: CASSFLNPRPGYTF.

This clonotype came up a few times. V and J are TRBV3-1 and TRBJ2-2; tentatively, D is TRBD2 (7 bases). Germline V gene sequence: CDR1 LGHDT, CDR2 YNNKEL (reference sequence). Trimming removed 3 bases at V and 6 bases at J, with 17 bases between. This CDR3 has 16 residues. CDR3 in DNA: TGTGCCAGCAGCCATCTCCGAACAGGGAGGGCCGGGGAGCTGTTTTTT. The encoded protein is CASSHLRTGRAGELFF.

This clonotype was counted ten times or more. A junction end diverges from the germline sequence, so it may reflect a read error. The chain carries TRBV5-1 and TRBJ2-1, with 9 nucleotides matching TRBD2. The germline V gene encodes CDR1 SGHRS and CDR2 YFSETQ. This CDR3 region has 15 residues. CDR3 loop: CASSLAGVSYNEQFF. The CDR3 DNA follows: TGTGCCAGCAGCTTAGCGGGAGTTTCCTACAATGAGCAGTTCTTC.

As DNA, the CDR3 is TGCGCCAGCAGCTTGGACTCTAGCGGAGGGCTCGACGAGCAGTACTTC. It is translated as CASSLDSSGGLDEQYF. The genes are TRBV5-1 and TRBJ2-7; TRBD2 agrees at 7 bases. The germline CDR1 and CDR2 sequences are SGHRS and YFSETQ. V lost 0 bases, J lost 5 bases, and 11 bases stayed unmatched. The CDR3 runs 16 residues.

The chain is built from TRBV12-3 or TRBV12-4 and TRBJ2-1; D ambiguous. The CDR3 is 11 residues long. The V end was cut by 6 bases, the J end by 8 bases, with 8 bases between. The DNA of the CDR3 is TGTGCCAGCAGATTTAACTATGAGCAGTTCTTC. Translated, it gives CASRFNYEQFF.

The CDR3 loop reads CAWSPLLALGPTDTQYF. The CDR3 nucleotides are TGTGCCTGGAGTCCCTTACTAGCGTTGGGCCCCACAGATACGCAGTATTTT. The chain links TRBV30 to TRBJ2-3; 7 bases line up with TRBD2. The junction had 13 bases not matched to a gene; V was cut back by 2 bases and J by 2 bases. This CDR3 has 17 residues. CDR1 and CDR2 from the germline V gene are GTSNPN and SVGIG (reference sequence).

The gene calls are TRBV9 and TRBJ2-1; no definite D call. The CDR3 runs 15 residues. V lost 0 bases to trimming and J lost 2 bases, with 9 bases between them. Germline CDR1 reads SGDLS; CDR2 reads YYNGEE. CDR3 in DNA: TGTGCCAGCAGCGTAGCCGGGCGGCCCTACAATGAGCAGTTCTTC. Residues: CASSVAGRPYNEQFF. Based on the CDR3 plus reference TRBV9 and TRBJ2-1, the full variable domain is DSGVTQTPKHLITATGQRVTLRCSPRSGDLSVYWYQQSLDQGLQFLIQYYNGEERAKGNILERFSAQQFPDLHSELNLSSLELGDSALYFCASSVAGRPYNEQFFGPGTRLTVL.

The CDR3 region is CASSLAGGSQPQHF. The CDR3 DNA reads as TGCGCCAGCAGCTTGGCCGGGGGGAGTCAGCCCCAGCATTTT. The rearrangement uses TRBV5-1 and TRBJ1-5, with a tentative D call TRBD1 (5 bases). The CDR3 has 14 residues. V lost 0 bases and J lost 6, with 10 bases in between. CDR1 is SGHRS and CDR2 is YFSETQ in the germline V gene.

The V call is TRBV20-1, the J call TRBJ2-7, with D perhaps TRBD2 (5 bases). Trimming left V 3 bases short and J 6 bases short, with 18 bases between. The CDR3 spans 14 residues. Germline CDR1 DFQATT, CDR2 SNEGSKA (reference sequence). CDR3 bases: TGCAGTGCTAGTGCCTCGAGGGCTCTAGGCGAGCAGTACTTC. Amino acids: CSASASRALGEQYF.

The J gene is TRBJ2-3, the V gene TRBV12-3 or TRBV12-4; perhaps TRBD2 as D (7 bases). V was cut by 7 bases and J by 1 base, with 18 bases left in between. CDR3 length equals 16 residues. The CDR3 spells CASTRGGGFGTDTQYF. CDR3 bases: TGTGCCAGCACCCGAGGGGGGGGGTTCGGCACAGATACGCAGTATTTT.